Each of the 18 T cell receptor beta chains below was sequenced from the same sample in a study of blood T cell repertoires in COVID-19. The repertoire was sequenced with immunoSEQ multiplex PCR; TCRdb's copy has only in-frame clones and lacks some. The data hold about 140,000 clones, with 70% to 80% observed a single time. Sequenced input: peripheral blood. Receptor source: a woman of 80 years or more with active or convalescent COVID-19.

The chain joins TRBV12-3 or TRBV12-4 to TRBJ1-4; no clear D. The CDR3 is 13 amino acids. Trimming shortened V by 6 bases and J by 7 bases, and 12 bases separated the two germline ends. CDR3 in DNA: TGTGCCAGCAGCCTAAAAGAGGGTGAAAAACTGTTTTTT. This gives the protein CASSLKEGEKLFF.

This clone was found a few times. The chain uses TRBV3-1 (or the pseudogene TRBV3-2) and TRBJ1-1; no definite D call. The V gene lost 1 base and the J gene lost 3 bases, with 6 bases spanning the gap. CDR3 length: 13 residues. Looked up from germline, CDR1 is LGHDT and CDR2 is YNNKEL (reference sequence). The CDR3: CASSQAVYTEAFF. CDR3 coding DNA: TGTGCCAGCAGCCAAGCTGTGTACACTGAAGCTTTCTTT.

The DNA of the CDR3 is TGTGCCAGCAGCCGGCAAACGAACACTGAAGCTTTCTTT. It is translated as CASSRQTNTEAFF. The V call is TRBV14, the J call TRBJ1-1, with D uncertain. Trimming removed 4 bases from V and 1 base from J, with 7 bases in between. This CDR3 has 13 residues. The germline V gene encodes CDR1 SGHDN and CDR2 FVKESK.

This chain links TRBV3-1 (or the pseudogene TRBV3-2) with TRBJ2-4; 10 bases map to TRBD1. The J segment lost 3 bases and the V segment lost 0 bases, leaving 11 bases of the junction unmatched. This CDR3 spans 19 amino acids. In germline, CDR1 is LGHDT, CDR2 YNNKEL (reference sequence). This CDR3 is CASSQDPRQGAWGKNIQYF. CDR3 in DNA: TGTGCCAGCAGCCAAGATCCAAGACAGGGGGCTTGGGGCAAAAACATTCAGTACTTC.

The CDR3 protein is CASTPGQGAPEAFF. CDR3 coding DNA: TGTGCCAGCACCCCGGGGCAGGGGGCCCCTGAAGCTTTCTTT. The V call is TRBV11-2, the J call TRBJ1-1; 8 bases fit TRBD1. The V gene's germline CDR1 is SGHAT and CDR2 FQNNGV. CDR3 length: 14 amino acids. The junction had 10 bases not matched to a gene; V was cut back by 7 bases and J by 6 bases.

The genes are TRBV5-5 and TRBJ2-1; 11 nucleotides line up with TRBD2. Germline-derived CDR1 and CDR2 are SGHKS and YYEKEE (reference sequence). The CDR3 spans 19 residues. J lost 0 bases, V lost 1 base, and 9 bases had no gene match. DNA of the CDR3: TGTGCCAGCAGCTTGATGCTAGCGGGGGGCCTTATCTCCTACAATGAGCAGTTCTTC. Translation gives CASSLMLAGGLISYNEQFF.

The chain is built from TRBV19 and TRBJ1-6; 7 nucleotides agree with TRBD1. CDR1 and CDR2 from the germline V gene are LNHDA and SQIVND (reference sequence). The V gene end was trimmed by 5 bases and the J gene end by 6 bases; junction bases not matched to a gene: 7. This CDR3 has 15 residues. CDR3 loop: CASSPRDRLNSPLHF. The DNA for the CDR3 is TGTGCCAGTAGTCCCCGGGACAGACTTAATTCACCCCTCCACTTT. Combining the CDR3 with reference TRBV19 and TRBJ1-6 gives the whole variable domain DGGITQSPKYLFRKEGQNVTLSCEQNLNHDAMYWYRQDPGQGLRLIYYSQIVNDFQKGDIAEGYSVSREKKESFPLTVTSAQKNPTAFYLCASSPRDRLNSPLHFGNGTRLTVT.

In this sample, this clone turned up once. The V and J genes are TRBV2 and TRBJ1-4; D unresolved. V was shortened by 3 bases and J by 4 bases, with 3 bases between the two germline ends. From germline, CDR1 is SNHLY and CDR2 FYNNEI. The CDR3 totals 12 residues. This chain's CDR3 is CASSDLNEKLFF. CDR3 nucleotide sequence: TGTGCCAGCAGTGACCTTAATGAAAAACTGTTTTTT.

The J gene is TRBJ2-2, the V gene TRBV4-1, with 7 bases fitting TRBD2. Germline V lookup: CDR1 MGHRA, CDR2 YSYEKL. V shed 3 bases and J 5 bases; nucleotides not matched to a gene: 9. This CDR3 spans 16 amino acids. CDR3 nucleotide sequence: TGCGCCAGCAGCCAGTCTAGATCAGCGGGAACCGGGGAGCTGTTTTTT. Encoded protein: CASSQSRSAGTGELFF.

This sequence joins TRBV20-1 and TRBJ1-2, with a weak D call TRBD1 (6 bases). The germline V gene has CDR1 DFQATT and CDR2 SNEGSKA (reference sequence). The V and J ends lost 3 bases and 2 bases respectively, with 13 bases between them. This CDR3 comprises 14 residues. CDR3 in amino acids: CSASAGVGNYGYTF. CDR3 coding DNA: TGCAGTGCTAGTGCAGGGGTTGGAAACTATGGCTACACCTTC.

The chain links TRBV7-9 to TRBJ1-2, with D possibly TRBD1 on 5 matching bases. CDR3 length: 14 residues. The germline V and J ends were trimmed by 4 bases and 6 bases, with 15 bases remaining between them. Germline V gene lookup returns CDR1 SEHNR and CDR2 FQNEAQ (reference sequence). DNA of the CDR3: TGTGCCAGCAGCTACCTAACAGGTTTGGATGGCTACACCTTC. This gives the protein CASSYLTGLDGYTF.

This chain connects TRBV15 to TRBJ2-3, with D possibly being TRBD1 (8 bases). Germline CDR1 LNHNV, CDR2 YYDKDF (reference sequence). V lost 1 base, J lost 8 bases, and 16 bases lay in between. This CDR3 contains 15 residues. The CDR3 loop is CATSRGQGWEGTQYF. The CDR3 DNA reads TGTGCCACCAGCAGAGGACAGGGGTGGGAGGGTACGCAGTATTTT.

In its sample, this clone was seen many times. J is TRBJ2-1 and V is TRBV2, with 12 bases identical to TRBD2. Germline trimming cut 5 bases from V and 0 bases from J; bases unmatched to any gene: 8. The CDR3 contains 18 residues. The V gene's germline CDR1 is SNHLY and CDR2 FYNNEI. Here the CDR3 DNA reads TGTGCCAGCAGTTCGACTAGCGGGGGACCCAACTCCTACAATGAGCAGTTCTTC. Translation: CASSSTSGGPNSYNEQFF.

This clone was picked up one time. The chain couples TRBV27 to TRBJ1-5; 8 bases fit TRBD1. Germline V gene sequence: CDR1 MNHEY, CDR2 SMNVEV (reference sequence). The CDR3 runs 16 residues. The trim removed 5 bases at V and 7 bases at J, leaving 13 bases unmatched. The CDR3 coding sequence is TGTGCCAGCAGTCCCCTTGACAGGGGTTCGAGCCAGCCCCAGCATTTT. This sequence encodes CASSPLDRGSSQPQHF.

CDR3 amino acids: CASSLALAGGADTQYF. The CDR3 DNA reads TGTGCCAGCAGCTTAGCACTAGCGGGGGGTGCAGATACGCAGTATTTT. V usage is TRBV7-8 and J usage is TRBJ2-3, with TRBD2 matching 12 bases. CDR1 and CDR2 from the germline V gene are SGHVS and FQNEAQ. With 0 bases clipped from V and 4 bases from J, the junction kept 2 bases outside the gene matches. The CDR3 has 16 residues.

For this clone: The junction shows a germline mismatch at one end, possibly a read error. The rearrangement uses TRBV3-1 (or the pseudogene TRBV3-2) and TRBJ2-1; 7 bases match TRBD2. This CDR3 has 11 amino acids. From germline, CDR1 is LGHDT and CDR2 YNNKEL (reference sequence). As DNA, the CDR3 is TGTGCCAGCAGCCAGAGCGGACTAGTTCTCTTC. As protein: CASSQSGLVLF.

The V and J genes are TRBV7-9 and TRBJ1-3; D is unresolved. The germline V gene encodes CDR1 SEHNR and CDR2 FQNEAQ (reference sequence). This CDR3 is 15 amino acids long. The V end lost 5 bases, the J end lost 2 bases, and 13 bases lay between the germline ends. The CDR3 coding sequence is TGTGCCAGCAGCCGAGGTATAACCCCTGGAAACACCATATATTTT. Encoded protein: CASSRGITPGNTIYF.

The chain links TRBV19 to TRBJ2-5; 7 nucleotides align to TRBD1. Germline V gene data show CDR1 as LNHDA and CDR2 as SQIVND (reference sequence). The CDR3 is 14 residues long. Trimming cost V 5 bases and J 2 bases; bases outside gene matches: 5. The CDR3 coding sequence is TGTGCCAGTAGTCCTCGGGACAGACAAGAGACCCAGTACTTC. Translation gives CASSPRDRQETQYF.